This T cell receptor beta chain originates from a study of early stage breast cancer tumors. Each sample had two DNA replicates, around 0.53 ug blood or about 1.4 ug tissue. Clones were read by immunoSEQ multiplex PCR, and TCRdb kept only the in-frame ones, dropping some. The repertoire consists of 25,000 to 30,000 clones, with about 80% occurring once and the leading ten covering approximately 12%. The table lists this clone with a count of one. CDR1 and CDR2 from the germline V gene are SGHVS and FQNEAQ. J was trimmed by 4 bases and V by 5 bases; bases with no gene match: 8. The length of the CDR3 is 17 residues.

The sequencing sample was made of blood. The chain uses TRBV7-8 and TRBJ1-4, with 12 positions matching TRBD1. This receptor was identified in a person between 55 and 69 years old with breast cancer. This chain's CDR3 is CASSPGDRGLINEKLFF. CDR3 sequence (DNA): TGTGCCAGCAGCCCGGGGGACAGGGGGCTTATTAATGAAAAACTGTTTTTT.